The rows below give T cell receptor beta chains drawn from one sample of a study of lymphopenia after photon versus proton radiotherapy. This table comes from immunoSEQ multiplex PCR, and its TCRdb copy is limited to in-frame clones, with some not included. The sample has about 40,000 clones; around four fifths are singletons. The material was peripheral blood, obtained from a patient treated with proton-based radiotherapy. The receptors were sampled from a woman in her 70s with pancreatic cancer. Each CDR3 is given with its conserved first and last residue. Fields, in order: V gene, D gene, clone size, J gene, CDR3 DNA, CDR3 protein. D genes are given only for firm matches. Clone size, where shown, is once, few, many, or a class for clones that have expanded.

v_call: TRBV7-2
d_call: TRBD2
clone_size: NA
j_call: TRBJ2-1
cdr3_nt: TGTGCCAGCAGCTTAGCGGTTAGCGGGTACAATGAGCAGTTCTTC
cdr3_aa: CASSLAVSGYNEQFF

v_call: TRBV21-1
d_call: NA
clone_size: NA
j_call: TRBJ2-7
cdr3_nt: TGTGCCAGCAGCAAAGGGACAGGGCACGAGCAGTACTTC
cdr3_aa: CASSKGTGHEQYF

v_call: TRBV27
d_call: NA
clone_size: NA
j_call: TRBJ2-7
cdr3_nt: TGTGCCAGCAAAACAGCCGGATACGAGCAGTACTTC
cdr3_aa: CASKTAGYEQYF

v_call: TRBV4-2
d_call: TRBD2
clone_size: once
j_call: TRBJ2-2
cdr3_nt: TGTGCCAGCAGCCAAGACGGAGCTAGCGGGGCCGGGGAGCTGTTTTTT
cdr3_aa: CASSQDGASGAGELFF

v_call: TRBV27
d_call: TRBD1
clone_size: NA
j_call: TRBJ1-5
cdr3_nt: TGTGCCAGCAGTTTGGGAGGACAGGGGATCAGGAGCAATCAGCCCCAGCATTTT
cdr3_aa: CASSLGGQGIRSNQPQHF

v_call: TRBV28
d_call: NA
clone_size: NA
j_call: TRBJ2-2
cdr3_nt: TGTGCCAGCAGTTTCTTTAGAGTTGGAGTAGACACCGGGGAGCTGTTTTTT
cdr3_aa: CASSFFRVGVDTGELFF

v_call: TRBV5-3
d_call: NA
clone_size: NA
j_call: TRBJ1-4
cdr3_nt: TGTGCCAGAAGCTCCTCACGCACTCCAACTAATGAAAAACTGTTTTTT
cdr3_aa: CARSSSRTPTNEKLFF

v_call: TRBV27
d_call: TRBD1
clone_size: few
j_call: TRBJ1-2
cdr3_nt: TGTGCCAGCAGTCAGGGACAGGGTCTAGGTGGCTACACCTTC
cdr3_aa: CASSQGQGLGGYTF

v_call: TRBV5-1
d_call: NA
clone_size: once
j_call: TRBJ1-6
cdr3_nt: TGCGCCAGCAGCAACGAAGGTCGGGCTTCTCCCCTCCACTTT
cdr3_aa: CASSNEGRASPLHF

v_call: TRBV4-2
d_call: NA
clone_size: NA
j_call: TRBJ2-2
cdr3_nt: TGTGCCAGCAGCCAAGATCCCCTCACCCCGAACACCGGGGAGCTGTTTTTT
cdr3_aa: CASSQDPLTPNTGELFF

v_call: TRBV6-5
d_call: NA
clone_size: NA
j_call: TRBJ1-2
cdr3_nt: TGTGCCAGCAGCCTTGCACAGGCTAACTATGGCTACACCTTC
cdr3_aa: CASSLAQANYGYTF

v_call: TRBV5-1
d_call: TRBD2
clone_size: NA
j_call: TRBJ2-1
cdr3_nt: TGCGCCAGCAGCGGGGGGATAGCGGGCCTCAACAATGAGCAGTTCTTC
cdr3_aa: CASSGGIAGLNNEQFF

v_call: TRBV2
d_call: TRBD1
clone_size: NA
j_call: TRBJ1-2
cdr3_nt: TGTGCCAGCAGTGGACAGGGAAGCTATGGCTACACCTTC
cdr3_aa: CASSGQGSYGYTF

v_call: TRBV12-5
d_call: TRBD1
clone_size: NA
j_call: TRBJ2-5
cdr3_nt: TGTGCTAGTGGTTTGGTACTGGGGACAGGGCAAGAGACCCAGTACTTC
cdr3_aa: CASGLVLGTGQETQYF

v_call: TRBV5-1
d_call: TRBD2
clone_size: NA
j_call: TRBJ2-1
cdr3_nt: TGCGCCAGCAGCTCGACTAGCGGGAGGTATGAGCAGTTCTTC
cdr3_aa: CASSSTSGRYEQFF

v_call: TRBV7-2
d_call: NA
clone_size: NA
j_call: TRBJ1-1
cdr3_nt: TGTGCCAGCAGCTTAGTAACCGGAGTGAACACTGAAGCTTTCTTT
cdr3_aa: CASSLVTGVNTEAFF

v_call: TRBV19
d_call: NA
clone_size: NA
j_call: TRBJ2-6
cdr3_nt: TGTGCCACCTCTCCGACAGGGGCCAACGTCCTGACTTTC
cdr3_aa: CATSPTGANVLTF

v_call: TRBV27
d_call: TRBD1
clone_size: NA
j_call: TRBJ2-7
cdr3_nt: TGTGCCAGCAGTGGACAGGCCCACGAGCAGTACTTC
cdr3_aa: CASSGQAHEQYF

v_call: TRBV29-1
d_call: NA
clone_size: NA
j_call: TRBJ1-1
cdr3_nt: TGCAGCGTGCTACAGGGATTTGGAGCTTTCTTT
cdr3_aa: CSVLQGFGAFF

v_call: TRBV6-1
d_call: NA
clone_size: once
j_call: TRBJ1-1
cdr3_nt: TGTGCCAGCAGTGAATCCGGAAAGAACACTGAAGCTTTCTTT
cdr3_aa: CASSESGKNTEAFF

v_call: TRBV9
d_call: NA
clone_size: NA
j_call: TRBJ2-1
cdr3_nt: TGTGCCAGCAGCCCCTCCCGAAGTTATGAGCAGTTCTTC
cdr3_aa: CASSPSRSYEQFF

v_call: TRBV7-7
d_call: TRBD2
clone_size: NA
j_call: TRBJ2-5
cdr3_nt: TGTGCTAGCAGCCCCCTAGCGGGAAGGCAAGAGACCCAGTACTTC
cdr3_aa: CASSPLAGRQETQYF

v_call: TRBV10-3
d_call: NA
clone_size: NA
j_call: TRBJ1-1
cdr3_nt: TGTGCCATCAGTGAACAGGCAGGCGCTGAAGCTTTCTTT
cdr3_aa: CAISEQAGAEAFF

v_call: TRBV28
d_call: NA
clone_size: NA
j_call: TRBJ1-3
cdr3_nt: TGTGCCAGCAGTTTCGTGTGGCCGGACAGAGATTCGGACAGCCCGGACACCATATATTTT
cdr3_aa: CASSFVWPDRDSDSPDTIYF

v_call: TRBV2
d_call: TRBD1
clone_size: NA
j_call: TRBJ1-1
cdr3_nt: TGTGCCAGCAGTGATTTGGGACAGGGGACGGCTTTCTTT
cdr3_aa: CASSDLGQGTAFF

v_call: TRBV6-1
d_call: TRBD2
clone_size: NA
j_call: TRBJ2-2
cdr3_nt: TGTGCCAGCAGTGAAAGGGCTAGCGGGAGTACCGGGGAGCTGTTTTTT
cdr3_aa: CASSERASGSTGELFF

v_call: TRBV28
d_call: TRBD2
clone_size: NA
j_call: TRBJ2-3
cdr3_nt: TGTGCCAGCATTGGAGCGGGAGGGTCAGATACGCAGTATTTT
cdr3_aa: CASIGAGGSDTQYF

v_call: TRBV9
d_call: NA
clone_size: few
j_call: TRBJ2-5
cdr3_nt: TGTGCCAGCAGTGAGCGATTACAAGAGACCCAGTACTTC
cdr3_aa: CASSERLQETQYF

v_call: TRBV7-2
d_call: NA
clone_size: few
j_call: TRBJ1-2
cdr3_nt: TGTGCCAGCAGCCAATCGACGGGGGGCTACACCTTC
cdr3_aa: CASSQSTGGYTF

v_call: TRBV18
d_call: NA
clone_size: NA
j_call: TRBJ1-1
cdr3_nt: TGTGCCAGCTCACCTTCACCTCCTACTGAAGCTTTCTTT
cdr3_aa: CASSPSPPTEAFF

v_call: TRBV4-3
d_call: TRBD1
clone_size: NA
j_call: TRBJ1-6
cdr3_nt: TGCGCCAGCAGCCGAATTTTACCGGGACAGGGCTCTAATTCACCCCTCCACTTT
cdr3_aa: CASSRILPGQGSNSPLHF

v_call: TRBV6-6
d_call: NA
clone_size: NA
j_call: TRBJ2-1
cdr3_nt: TGTGCCAGCAGCTACCCGACAGTATCGTTCAATGAGCAGTTCTTC
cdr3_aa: CASSYPTVSFNEQFF

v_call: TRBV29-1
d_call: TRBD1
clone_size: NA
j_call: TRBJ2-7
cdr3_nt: TGCAGCGATAGGACAGGGTCCCCCTACGAGCAGTACTTC
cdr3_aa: CSDRTGSPYEQYF

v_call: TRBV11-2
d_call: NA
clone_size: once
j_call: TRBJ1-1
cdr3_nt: TGTGCCAGCAGCTTAATGCAGGGGAGCAGGAACACTGAAGCTTTCTTT
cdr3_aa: CASSLMQGSRNTEAFF

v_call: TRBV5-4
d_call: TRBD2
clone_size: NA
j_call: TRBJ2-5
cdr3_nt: TGTGCCAGCAGCACACGGGGGGGGTCCCAAGAGACCCAGTACTTC
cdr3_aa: CASSTRGGSQETQYF

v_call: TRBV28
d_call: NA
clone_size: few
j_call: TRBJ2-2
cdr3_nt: TGTGCCAGCAGATTAGAGGTCCCCGGGGAGCTGTTTTTT
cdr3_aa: CASRLEVPGELFF

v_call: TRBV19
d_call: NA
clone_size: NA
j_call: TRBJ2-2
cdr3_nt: TGTGCCAGTACCCGGGATAGCGGCTTAACCGGGGAGCTGTTTTTT
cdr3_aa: CASTRDSGLTGELFF

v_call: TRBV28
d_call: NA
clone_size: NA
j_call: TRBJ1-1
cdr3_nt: TGTGCCAGCAGTTTCCCTCCGGACGAAGCTTTCTTT
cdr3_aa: CASSFPPDEAFF

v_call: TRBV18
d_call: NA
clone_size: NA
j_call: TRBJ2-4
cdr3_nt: TGTGCCAGCTCACCGGGGGTCCGGTTGGTAGCCAAAAACATTCAGTACTTC
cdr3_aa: CASSPGVRLVAKNIQYF

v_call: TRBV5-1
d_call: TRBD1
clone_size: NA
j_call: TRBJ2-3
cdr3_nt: TGCGCCAGCAGCCTAAGGGGGCGCGGCACAGATACGCAGTATTTT
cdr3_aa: CASSLRGRGTDTQYF

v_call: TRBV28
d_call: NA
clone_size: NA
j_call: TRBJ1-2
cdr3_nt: TGTGCCAGCAGTTTAGGGGTAGACTACTATGGCTACACCTTC
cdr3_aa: CASSLGVDYYGYTF

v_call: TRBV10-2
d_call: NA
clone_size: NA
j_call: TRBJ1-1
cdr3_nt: TGCGCCATCTACCCGACTCAGACAAACACTGAAGCTTTCTTT
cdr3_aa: CAIYPTQTNTEAFF

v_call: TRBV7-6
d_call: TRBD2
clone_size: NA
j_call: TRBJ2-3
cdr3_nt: TGTGCCAGCAGCACCAGGACTAGCGGGAGTTCGACAGATACGCAGTATTTT
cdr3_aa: CASSTRTSGSSTDTQYF

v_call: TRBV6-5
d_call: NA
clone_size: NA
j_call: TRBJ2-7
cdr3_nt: TGTGCCAGCAGACCCAGTTCCCACCCCAACTACGAGCAGTACTTC
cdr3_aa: CASRPSSHPNYEQYF

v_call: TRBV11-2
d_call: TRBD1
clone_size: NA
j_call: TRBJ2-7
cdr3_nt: TGTGCCAGCAGCCAGGTCGAAGTGACAGGGACCTACGAGCAGTACTTC
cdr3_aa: CASSQVEVTGTYEQYF

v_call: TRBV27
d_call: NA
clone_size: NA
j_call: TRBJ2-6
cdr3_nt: TGTGCCAGCAGTTTAGGTCGTAAATCTGGGGCCAACGTCCTGACTTTC
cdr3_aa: CASSLGRKSGANVLTF

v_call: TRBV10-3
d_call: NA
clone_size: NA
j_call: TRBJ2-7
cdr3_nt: TGTGCCATCAGAGGCCTCCACTACGAGCAGTACTTC
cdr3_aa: CAIRGLHYEQYF

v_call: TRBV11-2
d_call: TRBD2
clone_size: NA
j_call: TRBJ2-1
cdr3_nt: TGTGCCAGCAGCGCGCGCGGGACTAGAGTCGGCCATGAGCAGTTCTTC
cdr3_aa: CASSARGTRVGHEQFF

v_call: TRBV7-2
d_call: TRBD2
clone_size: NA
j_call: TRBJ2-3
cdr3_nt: TGTGCCAGCAGCTCGTCTAGCGGGAGGGCCTCAGTTACGCAGTATTTT
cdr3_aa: CASSSSSGRASVTQYF

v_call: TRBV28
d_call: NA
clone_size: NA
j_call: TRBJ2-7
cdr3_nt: TGTGCCGGCAGAACAAGCTCCTACGAGCAGTACTTC
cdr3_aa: CAGRTSSYEQYF

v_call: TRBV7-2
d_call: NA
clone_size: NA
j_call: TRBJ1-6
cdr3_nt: TGTGCCAGCACCCCCGTCCAGGGGATTAATTCACCCCTCCACTTT
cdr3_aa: CASTPVQGINSPLHF

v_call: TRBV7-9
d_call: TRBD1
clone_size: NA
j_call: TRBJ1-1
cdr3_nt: TGTGCCAGCATGGGACAGAAGAACACTGAAGCTTTCTTT
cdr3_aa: CASMGQKNTEAFF

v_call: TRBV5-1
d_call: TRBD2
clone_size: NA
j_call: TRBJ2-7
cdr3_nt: TGCGCCAGCAGCCCTGGCGGGGGGGGATCCTACGAGCAGTACTTC
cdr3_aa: CASSPGGGGSYEQYF

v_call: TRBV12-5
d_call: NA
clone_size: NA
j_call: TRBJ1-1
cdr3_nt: TGTGCTAGTGGTTTGTACTTAGAAGGGATCACTGAAGCTTTCTTT
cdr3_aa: CASGLYLEGITEAFF